This T cell receptor (beta chain) came from a study of OX40 agonist ivuxolimab in advanced cancers. Study as a whole: The dose-escalation cohort was over 65% male, with a mean age of about 60 years, ranging roughly 20 to 90. Study-wide points: Normalized T-cell clonal expansion was also low in some nonresponders.

Profiling relied on immunoSEQ multiplex PCR, and the TCRdb table lists in-frame clones only, not all of them. This table has tens of thousands of clones, approximately 80% appearing once. The CDR3 has 14 amino acids. Germline CDR1 and CDR2: MNHEY and SVGAGI. The V and J ends lost 6 bases and 3 bases respectively, with 11 bases between them. Of note for this clone: The antigen is not known.

The chain has TRBV6-5 and TRBJ2-2; TRBD1 might be the D (6 bases). The source material was CD4+ or CD8+ T cells sorted from blood, sampled in a trial of the OX40 agonist ivuxolimab. The TCR was taken from an adult with an advanced solid tumor such as melanoma, head and neck, liver or kidney cancer. The DNA of the CDR3 is TGTGCCAGCAGGCCCCCAGGGGACACCGGGGAGCTGTTTTTT. This encodes CASRPPGDTGELFF.